This T cell receptor (beta chain) came from a study of low-dose radiotherapy and immunotherapy resistance in tumors. Study-level information: Patients took oral aspirin 300 mg daily for four cycles from cycle 1 day 1.

Time point reported: after trial treatment. Sample treatment: LDRT plus nivolumab, ipilimumab, low-dose cyclophosphamide and aspirin (RACIN trial). TRAV and TRBV primers primed cDNA for both TCRalpha and TCRbeta. TCRs underwent roughly 20 PCR cycles of amplification with a constant-region primer and V-primer adapter. TCRdb recomputed calls from the reads with MiXCR, one row per CDR3 protein. The table records around 100,000 distinct CDR3 sequences, roughly 20% of them present only once. This TCR derives from a male donor with prostate cancer. Sequences were derived from PBMCs, sampled after low-dose radiotherapy plus immunotherapy.

The CDR3: CATSAGNQPQHF. The DNA of the CDR3 is TGTGCCACCAGTGCGGGGAATCAGCCCCAGCATTTT. V usage is TRBV24-1 and J usage is TRBJ1-5; D unresolved. The CDR3 has 12 residues. Germline loops: CDR1 KGHDR, CDR2 SFDVKD. The V end was cut by 5 bases, the J end by 4 bases, with 5 bases between.